What follows describes a single T cell receptor beta chain. This entry is derived from a study of technical replicates of blood from a few donors. TCRdb's table, derived via immunoSEQ multiplex PCR, lists solely in-frame clones and lacks some. This sample has roughly 70,000 clones, with approximately 93% found just once. The sample taken for sequencing was T cells isolated from PBMCs. This clonotype originated in a human donor in good health.

For the CDR3, the DNA is TGCGCCAGCAGCTCGACTAGTCGAAACTACGAGCAGTACTTC. The encoded protein is CASSSTSRNYEQYF. J is TRBJ2-7 and V is TRBV5-1, with D perhaps matching TRBD2 (6 bases). This CDR3 region has 14 residues. From germline, CDR1 is SGHRS and CDR2 YFSETQ. Between the trimmed V and J ends, which lost 3 bases and 3 bases, there was a span of 13 bases.